This record looks at one T cell receptor (beta chain) sequence and its context. This clonotype appeared a few times. The antigen this receptor binds is unknown. Base qualities are missing; no much larger clone stands one base away. These data originate in a study of T-cell memory formation after mild COVID-19 (dated by TCRdb to the early 2020s). In terms of the full investigation: Most TCR sequence clusters were specific to one of the two donors. In a couple of donors, T-cell clones that expanded and contracted after mild COVID-19 were tracked by sequencing TCRalpha and TCRbeta repertoires over time. Two young, previously healthy adult volunteers made up the cohort, one male and one female. Paper-wide results and their limitations: Clones that contracted from day 15 to 85 showed balanced CD4/CD8 phenotypes, whereas a second wave of clones that expanded from day 15 to 37 leaned towards CD4+. Some responding clones were found in pre-infection memory, which suggests that pre-existing cross-reactive memory T cells took part in the SARS-CoV-2 response. Contracting CD4+ clones were located mainly in the CM and EM memory subsets, whereas CD8+ clones were found to be enriched in EMRA. Only a couple of mild cases were covered by the study, and larger cohorts that include severe cases with pre-infection samples were considered necessary. SARS-CoV-2 specificity was not confirmed for the second-wave clones peaking on day 37.

PBMCs were isolated by Ficoll-Paque density gradient centrifugation. From the cysteine up to the phenylalanine, the CDR3 has a length of 15 residues. Here the CDR3 DNA is all that survives: 45 bases in frame from base 1. As encoded in the germline V gene, CDR1 is SGHRS while CDR2 is YFSETQ. Relative to germline, V is 0 bases shorter and J is 2 bases shorter, with 11 bases between their ends. The sequencer was an Illumina NovaSeq 6000. TCRalpha and TCRbeta cDNA libraries were built by 5'RACE with constant-segment primers, adding sample barcodes and unique molecular identifiers. Trizol reagent was used to extract RNA from every sample. Amplification of the libraries took two PCR steps, and the second step added a second sample barcode plus Illumina TruSeq adapters. Libraries were sequenced on an Illumina NovaSeq with 2 x 150 bp paired-end reads. The original methods were these. Reads were demultiplexed and collapsed into UMI-guided consensus sequences with migec v1.2.7. With mixcr v2.1.11, UMI consensuses were aligned to TRA and TRB V and J templates and assembled into clonotypes. A clonotype was counted as expanded or contracted only if both edgeR and NoisET called the change significant, with noise models trained on biological replicates. For edgeR calls, the thresholds were a false discovery rate-adjusted p below 0.01 and a log2 fold-change of 1. As an exploratory analysis of dynamics, max-normalized trajectories of the 1000 most abundant clonotypes were examined with PCA combined with hierarchical clustering. Each responding clone was given a CD4 or CD8 phenotype based on the CD4+ and CD8+ repertoires, which had been sequenced separately. The public sequencing data were trimmed at Q25 with fastp and processed into clonotypes with MiXCR by TCRdb, which kept only in-frame beta chains. All rows with the same CDR3 protein become a single entry with the most common DNA and genes. These V and J calls are TCRdb output, not the study's own analysis. Recorded for this sample are about 340,000 distinct CDR3 sequences; approximately 12% of them occurred a single time. Around a fifth of the sample is held by the ten biggest clonotypes.

This chain is built from TRBV5-1 and TRBJ2-5; TRBD1 could be the D gene, as 5 bases match. Source material: PBMCs or a T cell subset sorted from them (not recorded which). The sequence came from a man younger than 30 who had mild COVID-19 (a few samples of this study predate the infection). The sample titles of this study are shuffled in the database, so cell type and time point are left out; the donor was told from shared clones. The CDR3 corresponds to CASSLEGLGQETQYF. DNA sequence: TGCGCCAGCAGCTTGGAGGGGTTGGGGCAAGAGACCCAGTACTTC. Beyond the CDR3, the reference TRBV5-1 and TRBJ2-5 genes provide the residues; the full variable domain reads: KAGVTQTPRYLIKTRGQQVTLSCSPISGHRSVSWYQQTPGQGLQFLFEYFSETQRNKGNFPGRFSGRQFSNSRSEMNVSTLELGDSALYLCASSLEGLGQETQYFGPGTRLLVL.